This is a list of T cell receptor beta chains from one sample in a study of glioma-infiltrating T cells. TCRdb processed the multiplex PCR reads anew with MiXCR; each CDR3 protein has one entry. The sample has about 200,000 distinct CDR3 sequences, 32% seen once. Sequencing input: glioma tissue, nonneoplastic brain tissue, or PBMCs (not recorded which). These receptors all come from a human donor with low-grade glioma or glioblastoma, undergoing nonglioma brain surgery, or in good health (not recorded which). Both conserved end residues are part of each CDR3. A D gene is named only where the DNA matches it firmly. Size is stated for part of the rows, as once, few or many counts, or as a class when the clone is expanded.

cdr3_nt: TGTGCCAGCAGCTCAGTAAGCGGTGTTAACTACGAGCAGTACTTC; cdr3_aa: CASSSVSGVNYEQYF; j_call: TRBJ2-7; d_call: -; clone_size: -; v_call: TRBV7-2
cdr3_nt: TGTGCCAGCAGCCTTGAACGCGGGAGGGCCGGTGTTCCCGAGACCCAGTACTTC; cdr3_aa: CASSLERGRAGVPETQYF; j_call: TRBJ2-5; d_call: TRBD2; clone_size: few; v_call: TRBV7-3
cdr3_nt: TGCAGTGCTAGCGGAGGAGGGCCAGGGGGCAATGAGCAGTTCTTC; cdr3_aa: CSASGGGPGGNEQFF; j_call: TRBJ2-1; d_call: -; clone_size: many; v_call: TRBV20-1
cdr3_nt: TGCAGCGTTGAGCCTAGCGGGGGCACCTACAATGAGCAGTTCTTC; cdr3_aa: CSVEPSGGTYNEQFF; j_call: TRBJ2-1; d_call: TRBD2; clone_size: many; v_call: TRBV29-1
cdr3_nt: TGTGCCAGCAGCTTCGAGACCCAGTACTTC; cdr3_aa: CASSFETQYF; j_call: TRBJ2-5; d_call: -; clone_size: many; v_call: TRBV11-3
cdr3_nt: TGCAGTGTCTCAGGACTAGTAGGAGATACGCAGTATTTT; cdr3_aa: CSVSGLVGDTQYF; j_call: TRBJ2-3; d_call: TRBD2; clone_size: many; v_call: TRBV20-1
cdr3_nt: TGTGCCAGCAGCTACTGGACTAGCGGGAACTCCTACAATGAGCAGTTCTTC; cdr3_aa: CASSYWTSGNSYNEQFF; j_call: TRBJ2-1; d_call: TRBD2; clone_size: many; v_call: TRBV7-6
cdr3_nt: TGTGCCAGCAGGAGTATGGTTCAGGTCAGCAGCAATCAGCCCCAGCATTTT; cdr3_aa: CASRSMVQVSSNQPQHF; j_call: TRBJ1-5; d_call: -; clone_size: many; v_call: TRBV19
cdr3_nt: TGTGCCAGCAGTTTTCGGGGAAATATTTCACCCCTCCACTTC; cdr3_aa: CASSFRGNISPLHF; j_call: TRBJ1-6; d_call: -; clone_size: -; v_call: TRBV27
cdr3_nt: TGTGCCAGCAGTGAATTCCACCAAGAGACCCAGTACTTC; cdr3_aa: CASSEFHQETQYF; j_call: TRBJ2-5; d_call: -; clone_size: many; v_call: TRBV25-1
cdr3_nt: TGTGCCAGCAGCTTAACACCGGGACTAGCGTCTAGCACAGATACGCAGTATTTT; cdr3_aa: CASSLTPGLASSTDTQYF; j_call: TRBJ2-3; d_call: TRBD2; clone_size: many; v_call: TRBV7-9
cdr3_nt: TGCGCCAGCAGCCAAGATCGGGGCAATACTTACAATGAGCAGTTCTTC; cdr3_aa: CASSQDRGNTYNEQFF; j_call: TRBJ2-1; d_call: -; clone_size: many; v_call: TRBV4-3
cdr3_nt: TGCAGTGCTAGAGTACCTGGGCGAAGTTCAGATACGCAGTATTTT; cdr3_aa: CSARVPGRSSDTQYF; j_call: TRBJ2-3; d_call: -; clone_size: many; v_call: TRBV20-1
cdr3_nt: TGTGCCAGCAGTGAAGCCGGGCCTGAAGCTTTCTTT; cdr3_aa: CASSEAGPEAFF; j_call: TRBJ1-1; d_call: -; clone_size: -; v_call: TRBV6-1
cdr3_nt: TGTGCCAGCAGTTCCACGGGGGTCTTATACAATGAGCAGTTCTTC; cdr3_aa: CASSSTGVLYNEQFF; j_call: TRBJ2-1; d_call: -; clone_size: -; v_call: TRBV27
cdr3_nt: TGTGCCAGCAGTTCCCATAGCAATCAGCCCCAGCATTTT; cdr3_aa: CASSSHSNQPQHF; j_call: TRBJ1-5; d_call: -; clone_size: -; v_call: TRBV12-3/TRBV12-4
cdr3_nt: TGTGCCAGCAGCTCGAACAGCGAATTCTTTACAGATACGCAGTATTTT; cdr3_aa: CASSSNSEFFTDTQYF; j_call: TRBJ2-3; d_call: -; clone_size: many; v_call: TRBV7-9
cdr3_nt: TGTGCCAGCAGCCACCCACGGGGGGGCGAGGCCTACAATGAGCAGTTCTTC; cdr3_aa: CASSHPRGGEAYNEQFF; j_call: TRBJ2-1; d_call: TRBD2; clone_size: -; v_call: TRBV12-3/TRBV12-4
cdr3_nt: TGTGCCAGCAGCCAAGATGGTATTCTAAACACTGAAGCTTTCTTT; cdr3_aa: CASSQDGILNTEAFF; j_call: TRBJ1-1; d_call: -; clone_size: -; v_call: TRBV4-2
cdr3_nt: TGTGCCAGCAGTATAGGGAATCACTACGAGAAGTACTTC; cdr3_aa: CASSIGNHYEKYF; j_call: TRBJ2-7; d_call: -; clone_size: -; v_call: TRBV27
cdr3_nt: TGTGCCAGCATCGACCCAGGGATAGAGCAGTTCTTC; cdr3_aa: CASIDPGIEQFF; j_call: TRBJ2-1; d_call: -; clone_size: -; v_call: TRBV6-6
cdr3_nt: TGTGCCAGCAGTTACGGATCGGCGCCCCAGCATTTT; cdr3_aa: CASSYGSAPQHF; j_call: TRBJ1-5; d_call: -; clone_size: -; v_call: TRBV6-2/TRBV6-3
cdr3_nt: TGTGCCAGCAGTTCCGGGACAGGGGGCTTCAACGAGCAGTACTTC; cdr3_aa: CASSSGTGGFNEQYF; j_call: TRBJ2-7; d_call: TRBD1; clone_size: many; v_call: TRBV28
cdr3_nt: TGCAGTGCTAGAGCACAGGGGGCTACCTCCTACGAGCAGTACTTC; cdr3_aa: CSARAQGATSYEQYF; j_call: TRBJ2-7; d_call: TRBD1; clone_size: many; v_call: TRBV20-1
cdr3_nt: TGTGCCAGCAGCTTGCTAGCGGGAGTTTCCTACAATGAGCAGTTCTTC; cdr3_aa: CASSLLAGVSYNEQFF; j_call: TRBJ2-1; d_call: TRBD2; clone_size: -; v_call: TRBV7-6
cdr3_nt: TGTGCCAGCAGTGAAATACAAAGGTCCGCCGAGCAGTACTTC; cdr3_aa: CASSEIQRSAEQYF; j_call: TRBJ2-7; d_call: -; clone_size: -; v_call: TRBV6-1
cdr3_nt: TGTGCCAGCTCACTCGTCCTTAAGGACGAGCAGTACTTC; cdr3_aa: CASSLVLKDEQYF; j_call: TRBJ2-7; d_call: -; clone_size: many; v_call: TRBV18
cdr3_nt: TGTGCCAGCAGTCGAATCGCCAGGGGGACACTCCGAGTTCGCAGCTCCTACGAGCAGTACTTC; cdr3_aa: CASSRIARGTLRVRSSYEQYF; j_call: TRBJ2-7; d_call: TRBD1; clone_size: few; v_call: TRBV12-3/TRBV12-4
cdr3_nt: TGTGCCAGCTCACCACAGGAAATGGGGGCAGATACGCAGTATTTT; cdr3_aa: CASSPQEMGADTQYF; j_call: TRBJ2-3; d_call: -; clone_size: many; v_call: TRBV18
cdr3_nt: TGTGCCAGTAGTCCCGACAGGTCAGCGACCCAGTACTTC; cdr3_aa: CASSPDRSATQYF; j_call: TRBJ2-5; d_call: -; clone_size: few; v_call: TRBV19
cdr3_nt: TGCGCCAGCAGCTTGGGGGACGGCCGCTCTGGGGCCAACGTCCTGACTTTC; cdr3_aa: CASSLGDGRSGANVLTF; j_call: TRBJ2-6; d_call: -; clone_size: -; v_call: TRBV5-1
cdr3_nt: TGTGCCAGTTTTAACCGGGGTTATGGCTACACCTTC; cdr3_aa: CASFNRGYGYTF; j_call: TRBJ1-2; d_call: -; clone_size: many; v_call: TRBV27
cdr3_nt: TGCGCCAGCAGCCAGCCCGTCGGGACAGCGAACACCGGGGAGCTGTTTTTT; cdr3_aa: CASSQPVGTANTGELFF; j_call: TRBJ2-2; d_call: TRBD1; clone_size: few; v_call: TRBV4-1
cdr3_nt: TGCAGTGCTAGAGAGGCAGGGTTCGGTGGCTACACCTTC; cdr3_aa: CSAREAGFGGYTF; j_call: TRBJ1-2; d_call: -; clone_size: many; v_call: TRBV20-1
cdr3_nt: TGTGCCAGCACCACCGCTAGCGCCCTTCAGAAGGGCGAGCAGTACTTC; cdr3_aa: CASTTASALQKGEQYF; j_call: TRBJ2-7; d_call: -; clone_size: -; v_call: TRBV27
cdr3_nt: TGCAGTGCTAGCCGCCAGGGAAGCTACACCTTC; cdr3_aa: CSASRQGSYTF; j_call: TRBJ1-2; d_call: -; clone_size: many; v_call: TRBV20-1
cdr3_nt: TGCAGTGCTAGAGATTCAACCGGGGATACGCAGTATTTT; cdr3_aa: CSARDSTGDTQYF; j_call: TRBJ2-3; d_call: -; clone_size: many; v_call: TRBV20-1
cdr3_nt: TGTGCCAGCAGCTTGTCCAGGGGAAACACTGAAGCTTTCTTT; cdr3_aa: CASSLSRGNTEAFF; j_call: TRBJ1-1; d_call: -; clone_size: many; v_call: TRBV7-8
cdr3_nt: TGTGCCAGCAGCTTAGCGGGAGCCGGGGAGACCCAGTACTTC; cdr3_aa: CASSLAGAGETQYF; j_call: TRBJ2-5; d_call: TRBD2; clone_size: -; v_call: TRBV12-3/TRBV12-4
cdr3_nt: TGTGCCAGCACCCAGGGATGGGGGGATCAGCCCCAGCATTTT; cdr3_aa: CASTQGWGDQPQHF; j_call: TRBJ1-5; d_call: -; clone_size: many; v_call: TRBV12-3/TRBV12-4
cdr3_nt: TGTGCCAGTAGTATGGTCCAGTTTACCGGGGAGCTGTTTTTT; cdr3_aa: CASSMVQFTGELFF; j_call: TRBJ2-2; d_call: -; clone_size: -; v_call: TRBV19